This T cell receptor beta chain was observed in a study of blood T cell repertoires in COVID-19. Whole-study context: Spain, Italy and the United States supplied samples that represented acute and convalescent COVID-19.

In its sample, this clone was seen once. A junction end diverges from the germline sequence, so it may reflect a read error. Using immunoSEQ multiplex PCR, the repertoire was profiled, and TCRdb retains in-frame clones only, with some absent. The sample holds some 400,000 clones, 85% to 90% seen once. The germline CDR1 and CDR2 sequences are MNHEY and SVGAGI. The CDR3 contains 13 residues. Sequenced input: peripheral blood. The chain recombines TRBV6-5 with TRBJ2-7, with TRBD1 as a possible D gene (7 bases). This TCR was sampled from a man between 18 and 29 years old with active or convalescent COVID-19. CDR3 sequence reads: CASTLNWKSGGNF. For the CDR3, the DNA is TGTGCCAGCACCCTCAACTGGAAGTCAGGGGGGAACTTC.